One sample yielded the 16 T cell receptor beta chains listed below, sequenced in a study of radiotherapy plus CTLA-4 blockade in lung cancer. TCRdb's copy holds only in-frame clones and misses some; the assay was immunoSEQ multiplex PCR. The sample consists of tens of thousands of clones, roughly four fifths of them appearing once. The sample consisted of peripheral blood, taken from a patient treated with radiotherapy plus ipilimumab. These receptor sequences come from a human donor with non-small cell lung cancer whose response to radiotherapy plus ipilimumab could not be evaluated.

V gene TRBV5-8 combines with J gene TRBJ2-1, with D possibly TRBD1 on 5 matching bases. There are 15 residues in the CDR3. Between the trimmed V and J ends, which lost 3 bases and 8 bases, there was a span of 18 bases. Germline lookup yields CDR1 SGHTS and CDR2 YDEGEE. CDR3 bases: TGTGCCAGCAGCTGGGGCACAATCCCCGGACATGAGCAGTTCTTC. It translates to CASSWGTIPGHEQFF.

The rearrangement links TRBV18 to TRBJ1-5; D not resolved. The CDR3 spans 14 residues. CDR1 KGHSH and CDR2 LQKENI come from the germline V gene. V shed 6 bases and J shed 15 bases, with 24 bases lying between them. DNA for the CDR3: TGTGCCAGCTCCCTTGGCGGGGTCCTCTATCGGGTGCATTTT. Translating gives CASSLGGVLYRVHF. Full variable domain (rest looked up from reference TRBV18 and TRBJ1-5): NAGVMQNPRHLVRRRGQEARLRCSPMKGHSHVYWYRQLPEEGLKFMVYLQKENIIDESGMPKERFSAEFPKEGPSILRIQQVVRGDSAAYFCASSLGGVLYRVHFGDGTRLSIL.

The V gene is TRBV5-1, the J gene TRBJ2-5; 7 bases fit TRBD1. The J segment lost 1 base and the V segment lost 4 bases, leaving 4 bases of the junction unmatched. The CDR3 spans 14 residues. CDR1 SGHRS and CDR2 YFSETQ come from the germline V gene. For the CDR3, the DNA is TGCGCCAGCAGCCCACAGGGGCCCCAAGAGACCCAGTACTTC. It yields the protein CASSPQGPQETQYF.

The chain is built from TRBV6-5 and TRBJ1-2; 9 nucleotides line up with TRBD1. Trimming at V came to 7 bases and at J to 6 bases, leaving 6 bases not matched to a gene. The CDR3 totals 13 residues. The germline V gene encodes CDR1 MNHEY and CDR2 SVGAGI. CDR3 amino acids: CASTTRDRDGYTF. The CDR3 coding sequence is TGTGCCAGCACAACCCGGGACAGGGATGGCTACACCTTC.

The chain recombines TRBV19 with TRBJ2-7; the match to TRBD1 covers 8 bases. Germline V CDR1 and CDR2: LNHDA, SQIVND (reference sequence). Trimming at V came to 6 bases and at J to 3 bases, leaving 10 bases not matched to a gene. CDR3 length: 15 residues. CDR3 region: CASSFTGGPGYEQYF. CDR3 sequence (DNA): TGTGCCAGTAGCTTTACAGGGGGTCCGGGCTACGAGCAGTACTTC.

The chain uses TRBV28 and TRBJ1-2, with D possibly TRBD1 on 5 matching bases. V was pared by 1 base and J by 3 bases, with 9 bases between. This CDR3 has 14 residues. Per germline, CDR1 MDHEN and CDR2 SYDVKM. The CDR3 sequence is CASSLLQGYYGYTF. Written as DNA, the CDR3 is TGTGCCAGCAGTTTATTGCAGGGTTACTATGGCTACACCTTC.

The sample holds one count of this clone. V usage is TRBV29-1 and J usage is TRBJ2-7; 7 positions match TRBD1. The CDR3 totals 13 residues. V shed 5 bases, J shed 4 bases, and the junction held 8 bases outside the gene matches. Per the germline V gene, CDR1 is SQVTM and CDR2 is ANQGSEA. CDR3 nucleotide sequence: TGCAGCGTTAGGGACAGAGCCACGTACGAGCAGTACTTC. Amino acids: CSVRDRATYEQYF.

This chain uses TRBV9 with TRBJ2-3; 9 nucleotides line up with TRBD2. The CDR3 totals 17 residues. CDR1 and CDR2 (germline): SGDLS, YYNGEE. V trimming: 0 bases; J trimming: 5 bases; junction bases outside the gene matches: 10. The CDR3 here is CASSVGGSGSVLDTQYF. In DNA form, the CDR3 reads TGTGCCAGCAGCGTAGGCGGTAGCGGGAGTGTGTTAGATACGCAGTATTTT.

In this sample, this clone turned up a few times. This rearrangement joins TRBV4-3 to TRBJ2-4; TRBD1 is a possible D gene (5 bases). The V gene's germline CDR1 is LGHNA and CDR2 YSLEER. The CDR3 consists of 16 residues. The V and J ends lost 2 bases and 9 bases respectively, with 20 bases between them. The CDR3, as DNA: TGCGCCAGCAGCCAAAGACCGTCAGGGTCGATGGTCATTCAGTACTTC. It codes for CASSQRPSGSMVIQYF.

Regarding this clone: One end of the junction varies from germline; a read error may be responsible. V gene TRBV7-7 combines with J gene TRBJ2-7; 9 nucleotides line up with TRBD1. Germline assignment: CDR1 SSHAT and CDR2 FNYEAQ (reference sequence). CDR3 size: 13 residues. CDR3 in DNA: TGTGCTAGCAGCCGAGACAGGGGGGACGAGCAGTACTTC. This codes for CASSRDRGDEQYF.

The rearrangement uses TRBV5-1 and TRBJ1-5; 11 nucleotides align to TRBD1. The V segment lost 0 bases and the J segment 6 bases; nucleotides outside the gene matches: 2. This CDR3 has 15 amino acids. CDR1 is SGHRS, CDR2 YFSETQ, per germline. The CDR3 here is CASSLAGTGGQPQHF. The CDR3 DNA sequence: TGCGCCAGCAGCTTGGCGGGGACAGGGGGTCAGCCCCAGCATTTT.

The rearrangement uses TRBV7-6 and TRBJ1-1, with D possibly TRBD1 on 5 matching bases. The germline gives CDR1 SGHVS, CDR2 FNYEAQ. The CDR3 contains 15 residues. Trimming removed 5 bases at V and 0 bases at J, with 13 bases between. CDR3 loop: CASSPDRLLNTEAFF. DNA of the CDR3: TGTGCCAGCAGCCCAGACAGATTACTGAACACTGAAGCTTTCTTT.

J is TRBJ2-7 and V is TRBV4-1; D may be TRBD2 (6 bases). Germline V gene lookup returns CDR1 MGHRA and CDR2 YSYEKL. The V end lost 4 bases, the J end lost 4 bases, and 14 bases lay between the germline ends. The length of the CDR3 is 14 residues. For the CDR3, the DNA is TGCGCCAGCAGCCTCCAGGGACGGGGGTACGAGCAGTACTTC. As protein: CASSLQGRGYEQYF.

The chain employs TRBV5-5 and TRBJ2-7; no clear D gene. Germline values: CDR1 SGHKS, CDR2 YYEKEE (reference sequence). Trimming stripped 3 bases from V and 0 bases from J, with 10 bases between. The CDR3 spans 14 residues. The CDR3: CASSYGGYSYEQYF. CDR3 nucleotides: TGTGCCAGCAGCTACGGCGGATACTCCTACGAGCAGTACTTC.

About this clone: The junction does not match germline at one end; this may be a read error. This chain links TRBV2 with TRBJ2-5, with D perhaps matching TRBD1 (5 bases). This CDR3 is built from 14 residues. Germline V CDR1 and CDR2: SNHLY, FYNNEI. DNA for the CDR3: TGTGCCAGCAGCGAAGGGGCGTACCAAGAGACCCAGTACTTC. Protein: CASSEGAYQETQYF.

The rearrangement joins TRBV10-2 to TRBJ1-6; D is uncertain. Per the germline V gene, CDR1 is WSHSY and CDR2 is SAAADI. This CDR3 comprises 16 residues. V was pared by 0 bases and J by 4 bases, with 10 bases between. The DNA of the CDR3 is TGCGCCAGCAGTGAGTCTATGGTGGCTTATAATTCACCCCTCCACTTT. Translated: CASSESMVAYNSPLHF.